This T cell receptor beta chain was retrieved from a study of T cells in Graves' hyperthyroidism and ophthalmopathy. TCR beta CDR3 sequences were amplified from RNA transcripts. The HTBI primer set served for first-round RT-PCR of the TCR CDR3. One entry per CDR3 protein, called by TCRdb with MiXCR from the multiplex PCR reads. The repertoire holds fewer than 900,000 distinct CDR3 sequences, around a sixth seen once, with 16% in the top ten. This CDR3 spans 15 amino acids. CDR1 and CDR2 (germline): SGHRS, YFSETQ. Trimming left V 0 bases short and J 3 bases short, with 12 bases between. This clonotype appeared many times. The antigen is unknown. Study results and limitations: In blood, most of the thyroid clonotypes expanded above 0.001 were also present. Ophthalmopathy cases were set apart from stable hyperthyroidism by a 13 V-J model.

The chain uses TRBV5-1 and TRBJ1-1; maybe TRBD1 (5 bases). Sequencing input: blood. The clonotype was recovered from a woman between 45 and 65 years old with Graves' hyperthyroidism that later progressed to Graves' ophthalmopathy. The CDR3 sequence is CASSLGWGDDTEAFF. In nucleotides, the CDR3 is TGCGCCAGCAGCTTGGGGTGGGGGGACGACACTGAAGCTTTCTTT.